The entry that follows covers one T cell receptor (beta chain) sequence. Its antigen is still unknown. Within one base of it there is no much larger clone, and no base qualities were kept. The germline V gene gives CDR1 as MDHEN and CDR2 as SYDVKM. From the cysteine through the phenylalanine, the CDR3 covers 12 amino acids. Only CDR3 DNA remains: 36 bases, in frame from the first base. V and J lose 4 bases and 9 bases, and a span of 12 bases separates them. The sample originates from a study of tumor-infiltrating lymphocytes in primary liver carcinoma (dated by TCRdb to about 2017). Background on the whole study: Between November 2015 and 2016, about five patients in China with histopathologically diagnosed primary liver carcinoma had surgical resection. Reproducibility between technical replicate repertoires was high, with correlation coefficients above 0.95 and mean shared-clone rates about 0.91. Each sample produced roughly 3.5 to 7.5 million productive TCRbeta reads, and read depth showed no significant difference between tissue types. A total of about 35 specimens from 5 patients went through TCRbeta repertoire sequencing, namely 25 tumor regions, 5 adjacent noncancerous liver tissues and 5 peripheral blood samples. The study combined TCRbeta repertoire sequencing, expression microarrays and whole-exome sequencing across five regions of each liver tumor, with adjacent normal tissue and blood. The five patients had tumors staged T1-T3 N0M0, with maximum diameters ranging from about 4.2 to 10 cm. Hepatocellular carcinoma (four) or combined HCC and intrahepatic cholangiocarcinoma (one) was present in the five patients, who were three men and two women aged 30 to 69 years.

Blood RNA was extracted from unsorted whole blood using TRIzol reagent, and germline DNA was obtained with the DNeasy Blood & Tissue kit. Chronic HBV infection was present in the patients, and the patients were treatment-naive at sampling. Approximately 3.9 milliliters of peripheral blood were collected into K2EDTA tubes before surgery. Findings and caveats that apply to the study as a whole: The study included only a few patients, and the authors note findings should be validated in a larger study. Because sequencing covered only the TCR beta chain and unpaired alpha chains were not captured, true repertoire diversity is likely underestimated. Because the samples were bulk and unsorted, CD4+ and CD8+ T cell repertoires could not be compared. Consistent with antigen-driven expansion, pairs of tumor regions showed higher repertoire overlap (mean around 35%) than either tumor-adjacent pairs (around 17%) or tumor-blood pairs (approximately 15%). The top 250 clones made up a significantly larger repertoire fraction in tumors than in blood (p = 0.039).

Using a constant-region primer and ProtoScript II reverse transcriptase, TCRbeta-specific cDNA was reverse-transcribed from 500 ng total RNA. Construction of the TCRbeta libraries relied on three nested rounds of multiplex PCR, following a slightly modified ARM-PCR procedure. Each of the first two PCR rounds ran for about 11 cycles using multiplex TRBV1-TRBV30 forward primers together with a Cbeta reverse primer. Sample barcodes and Illumina adapters were added in a final 25-cycle PCR using Deep VentR polymerase. Amplicons of 200-500 bp were gel-purified with a QIAquick gel extraction kit before sequencing. TCRbeta amplicons were sequenced on an Illumina HiSeq 2500 with 250-bp paired-end reads. The original methods were these. Quality trimming of reads was performed with Trimmomatic v0.33, and paired reads were merged with FLASH v1.2.11 so that full CDR3 sequences could be recovered. MiGEC v1.2.1b assigned V, D and J germline segments to the rearranged TCRbeta sequences. Clonotype statistics and Shannon-Wiener diversity indices were computed with VDJtools v1.0.0. To reduce sampling bias, subsequent analyses other than the diversity analysis used only the 250 most abundant clonotypes in each sample. TCRdb trimmed the raw reads at Q25, called clones with MiXCR and kept productive beta chains. Identical CDR3 proteins give one entry, which carries the most common genes and DNA. The V and J calls here are based on TCRdb, not the publication. The sample contains hundreds of thousands of distinct CDR3 sequences, 50% to 75% of them found a single time. The biggest ten clones account for approximately 15% of the sample.

The chain is assembled from TRBV28 and TRBJ1-1; a weak D assignment points to TRBD1 (5 bases agree). Material for sequencing was peripheral blood. The receptor comes from a woman in her 30s with primary liver carcinoma and hepatitis B virus infection. The CDR3 sequence is CASSSQTAKAFF. The DNA sequence follows: TGTGCCAGCAGTTCCCAGACAGCCAAAGCTTTCTTT.